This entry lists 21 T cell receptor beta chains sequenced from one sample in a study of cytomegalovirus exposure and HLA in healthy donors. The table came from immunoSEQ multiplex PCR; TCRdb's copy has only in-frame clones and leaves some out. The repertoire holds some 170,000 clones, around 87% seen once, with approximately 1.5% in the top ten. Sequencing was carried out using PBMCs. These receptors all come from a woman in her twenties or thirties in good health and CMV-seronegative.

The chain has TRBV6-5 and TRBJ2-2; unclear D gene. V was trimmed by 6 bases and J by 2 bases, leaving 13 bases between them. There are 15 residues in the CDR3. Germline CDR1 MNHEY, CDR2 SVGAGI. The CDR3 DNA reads TGTGCCAGCAGCCCCAGTGCCCAAAACACCGGGGAGCTGTTTTTT. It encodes CASSPSAQNTGELFF.

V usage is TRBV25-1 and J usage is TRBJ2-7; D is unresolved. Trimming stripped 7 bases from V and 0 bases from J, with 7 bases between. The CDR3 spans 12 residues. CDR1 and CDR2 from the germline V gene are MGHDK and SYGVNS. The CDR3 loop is CASTTGSYEQYF. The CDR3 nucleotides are TGTGCCAGCACCACCGGCTCCTACGAGCAGTACTTC.

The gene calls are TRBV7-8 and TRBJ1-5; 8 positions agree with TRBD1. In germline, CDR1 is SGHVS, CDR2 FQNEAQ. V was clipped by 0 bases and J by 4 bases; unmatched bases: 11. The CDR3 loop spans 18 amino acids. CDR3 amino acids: CASSLAPPPRGRNQPQHF. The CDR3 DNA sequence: TGTGCCAGCAGCTTAGCCCCTCCCCCCAGGGGGCGTAATCAGCCCCAGCATTTT.

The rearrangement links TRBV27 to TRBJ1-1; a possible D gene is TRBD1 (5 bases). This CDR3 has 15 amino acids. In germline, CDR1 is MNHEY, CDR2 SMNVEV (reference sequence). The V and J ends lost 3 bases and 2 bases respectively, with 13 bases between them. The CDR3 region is CASSLILGLNTEAFF. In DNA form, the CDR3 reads TGTGCCAGCAGTTTGATACTGGGACTAAACACTGAAGCTTTCTTT.

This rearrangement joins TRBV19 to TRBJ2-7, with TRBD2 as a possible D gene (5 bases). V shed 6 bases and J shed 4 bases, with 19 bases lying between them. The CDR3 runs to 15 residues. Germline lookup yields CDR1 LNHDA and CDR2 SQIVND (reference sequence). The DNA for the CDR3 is TGTGCCAGTAGCCCGGCGGGTAACTGGGAGTACGAGCAGTACTTC. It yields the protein CASSPAGNWEYEQYF.

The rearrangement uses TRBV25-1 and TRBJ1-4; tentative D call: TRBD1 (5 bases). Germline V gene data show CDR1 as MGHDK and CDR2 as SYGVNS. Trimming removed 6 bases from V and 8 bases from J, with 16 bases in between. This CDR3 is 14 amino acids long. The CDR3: CASRADLGGEKLFF. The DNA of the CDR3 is TGTGCCAGCAGAGCCGACCTGGGGGGAGAAAAACTGTTTTTT.

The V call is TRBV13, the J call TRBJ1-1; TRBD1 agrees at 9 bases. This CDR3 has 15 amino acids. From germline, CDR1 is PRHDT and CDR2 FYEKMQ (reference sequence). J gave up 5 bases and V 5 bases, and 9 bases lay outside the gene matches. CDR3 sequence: CASSPWGQGGTEAFF. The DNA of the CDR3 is TGTGCCAGCAGCCCCTGGGGACAGGGAGGTACTGAAGCTTTCTTT. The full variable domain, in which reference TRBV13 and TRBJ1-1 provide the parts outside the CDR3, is AAGVIQSPRHLIKEKRETATLKCYPIPRHDTVYWYQQGPGQDPQFLISFYEKMQSDKGSIPDRFSAQQFSDYHSELNMSSLELGDSALYFCASSPWGQGGTEAFFGQGTRLTVV.

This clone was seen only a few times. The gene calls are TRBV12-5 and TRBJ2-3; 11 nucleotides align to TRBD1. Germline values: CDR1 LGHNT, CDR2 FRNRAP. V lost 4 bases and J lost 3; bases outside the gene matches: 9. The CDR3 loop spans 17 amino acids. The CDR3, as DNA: TGTGCTAGTGGTTACCGAGGACAGGGGGCTAAGACAGATACGCAGTATTTT. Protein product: CASGYRGQGAKTDTQYF. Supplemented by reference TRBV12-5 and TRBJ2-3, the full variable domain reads DARVTQTPRHKVTEMGQEVTMRCQPILGHNTVFWYRQTMMQGLELLAYFRNRAPLDDSGMPKDRFSAEMPDATLATLKIQPSEPRDSAVYFCASGYRGQGAKTDTQYFGPGTRLTVL.

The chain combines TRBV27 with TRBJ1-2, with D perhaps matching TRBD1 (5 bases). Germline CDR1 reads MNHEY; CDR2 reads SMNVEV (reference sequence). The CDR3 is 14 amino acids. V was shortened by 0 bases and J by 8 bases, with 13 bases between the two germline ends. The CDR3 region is CASSLSSGVSGYTF. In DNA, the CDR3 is TGTGCCAGCAGTTTATCCTCGGGGGTGTCGGGCTACACCTTC.

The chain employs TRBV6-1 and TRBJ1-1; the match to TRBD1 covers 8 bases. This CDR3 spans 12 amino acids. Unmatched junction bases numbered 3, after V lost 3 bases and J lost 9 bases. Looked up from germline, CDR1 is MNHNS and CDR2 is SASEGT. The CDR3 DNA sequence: TGTGCCAGCAGTGAGGGACAGGAGAAAGCTTTCTTT. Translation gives CASSEGQEKAFF.

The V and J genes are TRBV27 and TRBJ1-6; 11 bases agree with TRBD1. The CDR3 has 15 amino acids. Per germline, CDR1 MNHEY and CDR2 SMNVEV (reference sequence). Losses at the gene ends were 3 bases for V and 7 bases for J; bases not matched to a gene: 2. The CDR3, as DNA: TGTGCCAGCAGTTTGTGGACAGGGGGCAATTCACCCCTCCACTTT. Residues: CASSLWTGGNSPLHF.

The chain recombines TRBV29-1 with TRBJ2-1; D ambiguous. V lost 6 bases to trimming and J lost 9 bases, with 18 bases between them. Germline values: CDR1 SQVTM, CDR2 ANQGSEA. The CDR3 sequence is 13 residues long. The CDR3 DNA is TGCAGCGTCCGCCCCGAGGAGCCTTTTGAGCAGTTCTTC. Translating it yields CSVRPEEPFEQFF.

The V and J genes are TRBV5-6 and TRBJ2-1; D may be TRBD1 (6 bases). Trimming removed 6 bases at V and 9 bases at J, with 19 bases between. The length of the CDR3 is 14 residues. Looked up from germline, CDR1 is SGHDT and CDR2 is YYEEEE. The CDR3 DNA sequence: TGTGCCAGCACCCTCCAGGCTGGGGGCCCTGAGCAGTTCTTC. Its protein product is CASTLQAGGPEQFF.

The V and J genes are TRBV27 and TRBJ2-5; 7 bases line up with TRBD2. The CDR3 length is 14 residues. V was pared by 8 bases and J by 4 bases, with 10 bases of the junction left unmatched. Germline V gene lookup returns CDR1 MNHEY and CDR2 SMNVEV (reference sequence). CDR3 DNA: TGTGCCAGCGCCTTCGGGGGGTCTCGAGAGACCCAGTACTTC. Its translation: CASAFGGSRETQYF.

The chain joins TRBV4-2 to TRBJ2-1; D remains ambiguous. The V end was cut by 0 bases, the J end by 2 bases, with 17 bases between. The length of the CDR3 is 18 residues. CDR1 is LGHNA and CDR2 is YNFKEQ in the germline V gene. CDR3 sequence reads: CASSQDFRGGRTYNEQFF. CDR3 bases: TGTGCCAGCAGCCAAGATTTCCGCGGCGGAAGAACCTACAATGAGCAGTTCTTC.

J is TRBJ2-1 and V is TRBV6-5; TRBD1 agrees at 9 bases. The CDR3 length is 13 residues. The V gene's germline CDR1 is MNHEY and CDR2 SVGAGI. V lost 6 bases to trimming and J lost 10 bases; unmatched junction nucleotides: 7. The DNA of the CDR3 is TGTGCCAGCAGGTACAACAGGGGGCTGGAGCAGTTCTTC. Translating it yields CASRYNRGLEQFF.

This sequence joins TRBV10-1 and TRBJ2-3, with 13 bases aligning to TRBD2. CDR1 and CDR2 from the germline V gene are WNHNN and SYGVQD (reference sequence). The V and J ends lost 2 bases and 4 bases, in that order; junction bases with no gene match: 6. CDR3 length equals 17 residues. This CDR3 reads CASSETGTSGVPDTQYF. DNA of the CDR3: TGCGCCAGCAGTGAGACCGGGACTAGCGGGGTGCCAGATACGCAGTATTTT.

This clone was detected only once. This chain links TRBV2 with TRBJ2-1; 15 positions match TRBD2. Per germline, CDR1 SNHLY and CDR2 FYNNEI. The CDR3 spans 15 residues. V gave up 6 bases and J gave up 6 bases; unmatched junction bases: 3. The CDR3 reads CASSWTSGGGNEQFF. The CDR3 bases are TGTGCCAGCAGCTGGACTAGCGGGGGGGGCAATGAGCAGTTCTTC. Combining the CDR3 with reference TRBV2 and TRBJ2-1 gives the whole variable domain EPEVTQTPSHQVTQMGQEVILRCVPISNHLYFYWYRQILGQKVEFLVSFYNNEISEKSEIFDDQFSVERPDGSNFTLKIRSTKLEDSAMYFCASSWTSGGGNEQFFGPGTRLTVL.

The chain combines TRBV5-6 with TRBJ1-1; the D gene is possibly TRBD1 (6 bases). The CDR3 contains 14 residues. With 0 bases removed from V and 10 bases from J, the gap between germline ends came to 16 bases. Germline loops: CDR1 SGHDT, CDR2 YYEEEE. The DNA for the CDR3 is TGTGCCAGCAGCTTGGTGGGAGGGTTGACAGGAGCTTTCTTT. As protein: CASSLVGGLTGAFF.

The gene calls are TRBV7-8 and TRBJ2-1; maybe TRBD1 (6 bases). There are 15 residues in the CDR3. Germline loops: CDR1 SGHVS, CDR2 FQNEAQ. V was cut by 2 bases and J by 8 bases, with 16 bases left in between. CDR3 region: CASSLLGALSDEQFF. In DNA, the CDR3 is TGTGCCAGCAGCTTACTGGGGGCGCTTAGCGATGAGCAGTTCTTC.

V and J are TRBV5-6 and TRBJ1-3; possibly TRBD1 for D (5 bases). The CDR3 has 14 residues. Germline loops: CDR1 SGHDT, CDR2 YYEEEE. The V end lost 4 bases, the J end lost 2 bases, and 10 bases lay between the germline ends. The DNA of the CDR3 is TGTGCCAGCAGCCTGGGCAGGGCTGGAAACACCATATATTTT. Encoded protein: CASSLGRAGNTIYF.